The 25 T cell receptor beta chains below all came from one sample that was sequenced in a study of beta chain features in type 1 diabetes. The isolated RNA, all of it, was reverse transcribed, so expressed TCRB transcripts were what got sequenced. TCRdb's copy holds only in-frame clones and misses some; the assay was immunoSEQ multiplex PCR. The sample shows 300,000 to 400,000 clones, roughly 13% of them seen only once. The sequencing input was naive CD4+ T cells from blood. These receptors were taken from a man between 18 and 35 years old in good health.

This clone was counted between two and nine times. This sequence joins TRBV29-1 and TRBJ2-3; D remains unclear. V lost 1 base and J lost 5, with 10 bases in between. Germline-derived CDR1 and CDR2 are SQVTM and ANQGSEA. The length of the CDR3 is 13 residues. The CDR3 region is CSVEGVRLDTQYF. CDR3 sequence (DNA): TGCAGCGTTGAAGGGGTGAGGCTAGATACGCAGTATTTT.

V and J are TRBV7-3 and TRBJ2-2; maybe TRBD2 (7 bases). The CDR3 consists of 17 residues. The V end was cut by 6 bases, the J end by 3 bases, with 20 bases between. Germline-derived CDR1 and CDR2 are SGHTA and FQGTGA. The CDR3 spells CASSRRRGGADTGELFF. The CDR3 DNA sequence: TGTGCCAGCAGTCGACGAAGGGGGGGGGCTGACACCGGGGAGCTGTTTTTT.

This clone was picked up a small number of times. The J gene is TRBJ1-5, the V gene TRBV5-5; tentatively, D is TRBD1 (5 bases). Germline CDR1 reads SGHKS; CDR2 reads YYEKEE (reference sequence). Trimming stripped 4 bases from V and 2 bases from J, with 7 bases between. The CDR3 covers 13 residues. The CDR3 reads CASSGGGNQPQHF. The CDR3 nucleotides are TGTGCCAGCAGCGGAGGGGGCAATCAGCCCCAGCATTTT.

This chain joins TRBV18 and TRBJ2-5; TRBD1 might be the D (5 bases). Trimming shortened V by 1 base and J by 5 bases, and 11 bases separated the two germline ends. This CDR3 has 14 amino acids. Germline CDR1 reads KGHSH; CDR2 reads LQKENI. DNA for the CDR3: TGTGCCAGCTCACCACAGGGGTATCCGGAGACCCAGTACTTC. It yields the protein CASSPQGYPETQYF.

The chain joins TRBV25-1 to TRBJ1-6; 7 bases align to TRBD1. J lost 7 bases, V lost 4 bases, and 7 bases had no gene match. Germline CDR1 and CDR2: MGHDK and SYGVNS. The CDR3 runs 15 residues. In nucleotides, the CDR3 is TGTGCCAGCAGTGCCAGGACAGGTCGAAATTCACCCCTCCACTTT. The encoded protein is CASSARTGRNSPLHF.

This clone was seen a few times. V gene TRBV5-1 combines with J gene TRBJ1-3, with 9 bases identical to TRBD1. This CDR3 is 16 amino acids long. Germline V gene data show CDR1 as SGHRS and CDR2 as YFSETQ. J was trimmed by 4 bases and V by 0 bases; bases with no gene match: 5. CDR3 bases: TGCGCCAGCAGCTTGGTACAGGGGGCGCAAGGAAACACCATATATTTT. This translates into CASSLVQGAQGNTIYF.

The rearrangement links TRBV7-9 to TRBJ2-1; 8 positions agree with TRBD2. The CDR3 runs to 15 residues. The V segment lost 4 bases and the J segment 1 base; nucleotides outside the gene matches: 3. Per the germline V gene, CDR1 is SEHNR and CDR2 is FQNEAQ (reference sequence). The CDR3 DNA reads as TGTGCCAGCAGCTCCACTAGCGGATCCTACAATGAGCAGTTCTTC. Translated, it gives CASSSTSGSYNEQFF. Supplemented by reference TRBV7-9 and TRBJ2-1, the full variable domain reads DTGVSQNPRHKITKRGQNVTFRCDPISEHNRLYWYRQTLGQGPEFLTYFQNEAQLEKSRLLSDRFSAERPKGSFSTLEIQRTEQGDSAMYLCASSSTSGSYNEQFFGPGTRLTVL.

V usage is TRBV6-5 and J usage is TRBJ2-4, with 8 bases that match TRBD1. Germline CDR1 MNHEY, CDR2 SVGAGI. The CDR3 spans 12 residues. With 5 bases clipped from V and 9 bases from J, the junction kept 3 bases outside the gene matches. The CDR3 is CASSGTGGIQYF. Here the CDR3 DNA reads TGTGCCAGCAGTGGCACAGGGGGCATTCAGTACTTC.

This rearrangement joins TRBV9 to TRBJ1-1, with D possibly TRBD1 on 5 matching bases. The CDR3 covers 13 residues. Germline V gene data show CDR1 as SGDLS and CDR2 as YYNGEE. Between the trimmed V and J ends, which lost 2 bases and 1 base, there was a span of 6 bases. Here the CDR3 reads CASSVQGNTEAFF. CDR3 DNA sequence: TGTGCCAGCAGCGTTCAGGGGAACACTGAAGCTTTCTTT.

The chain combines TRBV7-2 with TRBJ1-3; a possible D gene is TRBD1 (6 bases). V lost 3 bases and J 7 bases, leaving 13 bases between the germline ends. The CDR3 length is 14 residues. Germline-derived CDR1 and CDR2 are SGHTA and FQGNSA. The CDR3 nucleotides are TGTGCCAGCAGCTTGGAACAGGGTCGGAACACCATATATTTT. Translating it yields CASSLEQGRNTIYF.

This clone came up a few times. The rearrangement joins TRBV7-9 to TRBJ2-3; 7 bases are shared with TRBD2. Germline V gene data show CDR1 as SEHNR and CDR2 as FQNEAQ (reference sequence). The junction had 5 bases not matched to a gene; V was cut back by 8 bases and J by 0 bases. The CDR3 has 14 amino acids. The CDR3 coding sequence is TGTGCCAGCCAGCGGGAAGCTAGCACAGATACGCAGTATTTT. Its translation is CASQREASTDTQYF.

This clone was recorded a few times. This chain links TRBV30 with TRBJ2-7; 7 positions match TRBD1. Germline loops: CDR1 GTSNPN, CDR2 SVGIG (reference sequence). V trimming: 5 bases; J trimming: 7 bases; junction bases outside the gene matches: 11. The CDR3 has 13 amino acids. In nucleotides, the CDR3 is TGTGCCTGGGGGTTTAGAGGGGGCGGAGAGCAGTACTTC. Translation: CAWGFRGGGEQYF.

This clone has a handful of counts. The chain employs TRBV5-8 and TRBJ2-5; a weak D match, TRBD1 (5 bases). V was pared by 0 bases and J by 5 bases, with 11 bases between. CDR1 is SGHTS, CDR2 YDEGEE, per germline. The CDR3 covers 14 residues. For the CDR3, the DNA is TGTGCCAGCAGCTTGGGACAGACGCATGAGACCCAGTACTTC. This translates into CASSLGQTHETQYF.

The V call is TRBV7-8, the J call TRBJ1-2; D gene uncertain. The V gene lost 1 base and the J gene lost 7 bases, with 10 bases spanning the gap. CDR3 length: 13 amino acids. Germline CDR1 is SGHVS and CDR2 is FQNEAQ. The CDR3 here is CASSLGLAGGYTF. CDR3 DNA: TGTGCCAGCAGCTTAGGGCTGGCGGGTGGCTACACCTTC.

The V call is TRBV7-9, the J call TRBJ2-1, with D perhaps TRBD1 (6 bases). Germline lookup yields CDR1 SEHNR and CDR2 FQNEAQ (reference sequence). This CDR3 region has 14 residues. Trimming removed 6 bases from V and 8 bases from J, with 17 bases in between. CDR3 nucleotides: TGTGCCAGCAGAACACAGGGCCGGGGTGATGAGCAGTTCTTC. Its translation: CASRTQGRGDEQFF.

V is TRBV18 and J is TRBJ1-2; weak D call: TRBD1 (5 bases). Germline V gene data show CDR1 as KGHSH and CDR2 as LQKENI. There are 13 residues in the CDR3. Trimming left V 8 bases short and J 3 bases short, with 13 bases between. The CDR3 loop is CASRAAGDYGYTF. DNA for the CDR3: TGTGCCAGCCGCGCAGCGGGGGACTATGGCTACACCTTC.

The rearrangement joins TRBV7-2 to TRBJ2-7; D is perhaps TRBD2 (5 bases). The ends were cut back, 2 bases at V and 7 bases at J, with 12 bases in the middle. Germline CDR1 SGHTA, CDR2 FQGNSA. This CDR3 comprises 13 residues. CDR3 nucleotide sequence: TGTGCCAGCAGCTTACAAATGACGGGGGAGCAGTACTTC. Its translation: CASSLQMTGEQYF.

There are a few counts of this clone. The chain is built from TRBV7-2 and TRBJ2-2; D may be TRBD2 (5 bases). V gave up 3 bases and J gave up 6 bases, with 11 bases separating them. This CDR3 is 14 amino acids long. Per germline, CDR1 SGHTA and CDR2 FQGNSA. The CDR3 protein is CASSFEGAPGELFF. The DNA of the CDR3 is TGTGCCAGCAGCTTTGAGGGAGCTCCCGGGGAGCTGTTTTTT.

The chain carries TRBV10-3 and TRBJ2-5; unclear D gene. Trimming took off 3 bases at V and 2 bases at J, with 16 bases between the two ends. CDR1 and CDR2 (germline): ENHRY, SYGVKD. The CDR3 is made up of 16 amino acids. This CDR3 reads CAISERLAALQETQYF. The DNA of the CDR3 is TGTGCCATCAGTGAACGGCTTGCGGCCCTACAAGAGACCCAGTACTTC.

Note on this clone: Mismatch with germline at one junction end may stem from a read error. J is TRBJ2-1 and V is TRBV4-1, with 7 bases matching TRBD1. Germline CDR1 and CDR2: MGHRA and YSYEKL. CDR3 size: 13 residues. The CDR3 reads CASSQPPQGLSVF. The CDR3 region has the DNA TGCGCCAGCAGCCAGCCACCACAGGGGCTGTCGGTCTTC.

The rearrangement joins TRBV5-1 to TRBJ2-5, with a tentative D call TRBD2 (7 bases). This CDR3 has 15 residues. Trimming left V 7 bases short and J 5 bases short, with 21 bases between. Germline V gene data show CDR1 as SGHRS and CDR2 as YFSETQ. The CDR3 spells CASSGRGPGGETQYF. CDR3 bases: TGCGCCAGCTCCGGGCGGGGGCCTGGGGGGGAGACCCAGTACTTC.

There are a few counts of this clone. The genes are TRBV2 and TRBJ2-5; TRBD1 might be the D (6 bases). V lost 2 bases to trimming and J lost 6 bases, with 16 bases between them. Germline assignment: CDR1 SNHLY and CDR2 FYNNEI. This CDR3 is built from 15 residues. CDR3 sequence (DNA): TGTGCCAGCAGTGAATCAACTGGGGGCCCGAAGACCCAGTACTTC. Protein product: CASSESTGGPKTQYF.

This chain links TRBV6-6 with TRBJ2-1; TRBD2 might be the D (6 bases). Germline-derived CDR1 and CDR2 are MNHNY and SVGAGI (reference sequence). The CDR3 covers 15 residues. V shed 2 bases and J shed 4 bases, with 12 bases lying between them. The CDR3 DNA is TGTGCCAGCAGTTACGAGACGGGGGATTACAATGAGCAGTTCTTC. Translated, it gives CASSYETGDYNEQFF.

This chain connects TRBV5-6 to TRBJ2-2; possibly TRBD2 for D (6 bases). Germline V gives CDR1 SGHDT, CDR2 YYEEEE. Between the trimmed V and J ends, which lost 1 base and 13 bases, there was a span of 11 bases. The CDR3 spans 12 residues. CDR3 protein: CASSLQEEGLFF. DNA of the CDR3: TGTGCCAGCAGCTTGCAGGAGGAGGGGCTGTTTTTT. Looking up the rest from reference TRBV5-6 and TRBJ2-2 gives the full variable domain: DAGVTQSPTHLIKTRGQQVTLRCSPKSGHDTVSWYQQALGQGPQFIFQYYEEEERQRGNFPDRFSGHQFPNYSSELNVNALLLGDSALYLCASSLQEEGLFFGEGSRLTVL.

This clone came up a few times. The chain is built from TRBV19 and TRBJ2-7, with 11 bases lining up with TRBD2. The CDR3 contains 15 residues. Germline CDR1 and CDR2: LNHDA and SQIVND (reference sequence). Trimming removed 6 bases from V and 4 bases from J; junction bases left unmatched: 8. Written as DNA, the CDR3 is TGTGCCAGTAGCACTAGCGGGAGCCTTCCGTACGAGCAGTACTTC. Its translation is CASSTSGSLPYEQYF.